This T cell receptor (beta chain) stems from a study of graft-versus-host responses after intestinal transplantation. For the study at large: Isolated intestinal, liver-intestinal, or multivisceral transplants had been given to the recipients. Whole-study findings and limits: In patients with graft-donor T cell macrochimerism, allograft graft-versus-host to host-versus-graft clonal ratios were high. GvH clonotypes were identified within recipient marrow, with a subset emerging first in ileum or blood.

The assay was immunoSEQ multiplex PCR, and TCRdb's table has in-frame clones only and misses some. The profile shows about 27,000 clones, about four fifths of them singletons. V was trimmed by 0 bases and J by 0 bases, leaving 5 bases between them. The germline gives CDR1 MNHEY, CDR2 SVGAGI. The CDR3 length is 15 residues. Turning to this clone: The antigen remains unidentified.

Sequencing used unstimulated CD8+ T cells sorted from spleen or lymph node cells, obtained before transplant. The TCR originated in a human donor who was the organ donor for an intestinal transplant. This chain uses TRBV6-5 with TRBJ1-4; D is undetermined. CDR3 bases: TGTGCCAGCAGTTACTCGAGTGCAACTAATGAAAAACTGTTTTTT. Translation: CASSYSSATNEKLFF.